These T cell receptor beta chains were read from a single sample in a study of blood T cell repertoires in COVID-19. Profiled with immunoSEQ multiplex PCR; TCRdb holds only in-frame clones, not every one. This sample carries under 300,000 clones, 88% of them seen once, and the ten largest clones take around 0.9%. Sequencing was done on a sample of PBMCs or T cells enriched from blood (not recorded which). The origin of the receptors is a woman aged 25 to 39 who had recovered from COVID-19. CDR3s include the opening cysteine and the closing phenylalanine or tryptophan. D genes are given only for firm matches. For some rows the clone size is stated as once, few or many, or as a class when expanded; others skip it.

CATQQGNQNTEAFF TGTGCCACCCAACAGGGGAATCAGAACACTGAAGCTTTCTTT TRBD1 TRBJ1-1 TRBV15 NA
CASRTGTSGGHPNTGELFF TGTGCCAGTAGGACAGGGACTAGCGGGGGGCACCCGAACACCGGGGAGCTGTTTTTT TRBD2 TRBJ2-2 TRBV19 NA
CASSQGQGLGEQYF TGTGCCAGCAGCCAGGGACAGGGGCTGGGAGAGCAGTACTTC TRBD1 TRBJ2-7 TRBV5-4 NA
CASSLAGVGVAYNEQFF TGTGCCAGCAGCCTAGCCGGAGTGGGAGTCGCCTACAATGAGCAGTTCTTC NA TRBJ2-1 TRBV7-8 NA
CASSRRVGEETQYF TGTGCCAGCAGCCGCAGAGTCGGGGAAGAGACCCAGTACTTC NA TRBJ2-5 TRBV27 NA
CASSEPGLAHNQPQHF TGTGCCAGCAGTGAACCGGGACTCGCCCACAATCAGCCCCAGCATTTT NA TRBJ1-5 TRBV2 NA
CASSIPGQGFSGLTF TGTGCCAGTAGTATCCCGGGACAGGGTTTCTCCGGGCTGACTTTC TRBD1 TRBJ2-6 TRBV19 NA
CASSYPGGGSPLHF TGTGCCAGCAGTTACCCGGGGGGTGGGTCACCCCTCCACTTT NA TRBJ1-6 TRBV6-5 NA
CASSFFPSSYNEQFF TGTGCCAGCAGCTTCTTTCCTAGCTCCTACAATGAGCAGTTCTTC NA TRBJ2-1 TRBV7-9 few
CASSSPISGGPGELFF TGTGCCAGTAGTAGCCCTATTTCGGGAGGACCCGGGGAGCTGTTTTTT TRBD2 TRBJ2-2 TRBV19 NA
CASSLGQVYGYTF TGTGCCAGCAGCCTAGGACAGGTTTATGGCTACACCTTC TRBD1 TRBJ1-2 TRBV14 NA
CASSPLPSGYNEQFF TGTGCCAGCAGCCCACTCCCTAGCGGGTACAATGAGCAGTTCTTC TRBD2 TRBJ2-1 TRBV5-4 few
CASSLGPGTGLNTEAFF TGTGCCAGCAGTTTAGGACCCGGGACAGGTTTGAACACTGAAGCTTTCTTT TRBD1 TRBJ1-1 TRBV27 NA
CASSQVSGGSFYNEQFF TGCGCCAGCAGCCAAGTATCGGGAGGATCTTTTTACAATGAGCAGTTCTTC TRBD2 TRBJ2-1 TRBV4-1 NA
CAWSVFSETQYF TGTGCCTGGAGTGTTTTCTCTGAGACCCAGTACTTC NA TRBJ2-5 TRBV30 NA
CSASPVTYYGYTF TGCAGTGCTAGTCCGGTTACCTACTATGGCTACACCTTC NA TRBJ1-2 TRBV20-1 NA
CASTPQGGSGQPQHF TGTGCCAGCACCCCCCAGGGAGGAAGCGGCCAGCCCCAGCATTTT NA TRBJ1-5 TRBV28 NA
CASSPGKYYGYTF TGTGCCAGTAGTCCCGGGAAGTATTATGGCTACACCTTC NA TRBJ1-2 TRBV19 NA
CASSSQGNPNSPLHF TGTGCCAGCAGTTCCCAGGGTAATCCTAATTCACCCCTCCACTTT NA TRBJ1-6 TRBV6-5 NA
CASSEQGINYEQYF TGTGCCAGCAGTGAACAGGGAATCAACTACGAGCAGTACTTC NA TRBJ2-7 TRBV28 NA
CASSLGIGSQPQHF TGTGCCAGCAGCTTGGGCATTGGGAGTCAGCCCCAGCATTTT NA TRBJ1-5 TRBV9 NA
CASSPGQRNTEAFF TGTGCCAGCAGCCCCGGACAGCGAAACACTGAAGCTTTCTTT NA TRBJ1-1 TRBV6-5 NA
CASSLMGQRNTEAFF TGTGCCAGCAGCTTGATGGGGCAACGGAACACTGAAGCTTTCTTT NA TRBJ1-1 TRBV7-9 NA
CAIQTDLSGNTIYF TGTGCCATACAGACAGACCTCTCTGGAAACACCATATATTTT NA TRBJ1-3 TRBV10-3 NA
CASSSRSNTEAFF TGTGCCAGCAGTTCGAGGTCTAACACTGAAGCTTTCTTT NA TRBJ1-1 TRBV12-3/TRBV12-4 NA
CASSPGGGEPQWGYTF TGTGCCAGCAGTCCGGGGGGAGGGGAACCCCAATGGGGCTACACCTTC NA TRBJ1-2 TRBV27 NA
CASSGDLENRDYDGGEAFF TGTGCCAGCAGCGGAGACCTCGAAAACCGGGACTACGATGGAGGTGAAGCTTTCTTT NA TRBJ1-1 TRBV21-1 once
CASSSSGVPEQFF TGTGCCAGCAGTTCTAGCGGGGTCCCTGAGCAGTTCTTC TRBD2 TRBJ2-1 TRBV12-3/TRBV12-4 NA
CASSSGQAVVYGYTF TGTGCCAGCAGTTCTGGACAGGCGGTCGTCTATGGCTACACCTTC TRBD1 TRBJ1-2 TRBV6-2/TRBV6-3 few
CASSLEVGGAYTEAFF TGCGCCAGCAGCTTGGAGGTCGGAGGAGCTTACACTGAAGCTTTCTTT NA TRBJ1-1 TRBV5-1 NA
CASSLDGTEAFF TGTGCCAGCAGTTTAGACGGGACTGAAGCTTTCTTT NA TRBJ1-1 TRBV28 NA
CAWSPVGAGREQYF TGTGCCTGGAGTCCAGTAGGGGCAGGTCGGGAGCAGTACTTC NA TRBJ2-7 TRBV30 NA
CASSLDRVNTEAFF TGTGCCAGCAGTTTGGACAGGGTGAACACTGAAGCTTTCTTT TRBD1 TRBJ1-1 TRBV6-5 once
CASSRAPPSSYEQYF TGCGCCAGCAGCCGTGCACCGCCTAGCTCCTACGAGCAGTACTTC NA TRBJ2-7 TRBV4-1 NA
CASSQGGGGGEKLFF TGCGCCAGCAGCCAAGGCGGAGGTGGTGGTGAAAAACTGTTTTTT NA TRBJ1-4 TRBV4-1 once
CASSLDGQGYQPQHF TGTGCCAGCAGCTTAGACGGACAGGGTTACCAGCCCCAGCATTTT TRBD1 TRBJ1-5 TRBV7-8 NA
CASSWDGLGDYEQYF TGTGCCAGCAGCTGGGATGGACTAGGAGACTACGAGCAGTACTTC TRBD2 TRBJ2-7 TRBV13 NA
CSVEIRSYDGYTF TGCAGCGTTGAAATTCGGAGCTATGATGGCTACACCTTC NA TRBJ1-2 TRBV29-1 few
CASSLDGRGTEAFF TGCGCCAGCAGCTTGGACGGGAGGGGCACTGAAGCTTTCTTT NA TRBJ1-1 TRBV5-1 NA
CASSSSLEAFF TGTGCCAGCAGTTCGTCCCTCGAAGCTTTCTTT NA TRBJ1-1 TRBV28 NA
CASSGQGGQPQHF TGTGCCAGCAGTGGCCAGGGAGGTCAGCCCCAGCATTTT NA TRBJ1-5 TRBV2 once
CAWSVPGGTLDEQYF TGTGCCTGGAGTGTACCTGGCGGAACTTTGGACGAGCAGTACTTC NA TRBJ2-7 TRBV30 NA
CASSVPDRLAGWYYNEQFF TGTGCCAGTAGCGTCCCGGACAGACTAGCGGGATGGTACTACAATGAGCAGTTCTTC TRBD2 TRBJ2-1 TRBV19 NA
CASSFEGSGANVLTF TGTGCCAGCAGCTTCGAGGGCTCTGGGGCCAACGTCCTGACTTTC NA TRBJ2-6 TRBV11-2 once
CASSQGRGRGNYEQYF TGTGCCAGCAGCCAAGGTCGGGGAAGGGGGAACTACGAGCAGTACTTC NA TRBJ2-7 TRBV14 NA